This T cell receptor beta chain was identified in a study of OX40 agonist ivuxolimab in advanced cancers. Study-level background: While on treatment, patients had intravenous ivuxolimab at 0.01 to 10 mg/kg every 2 weeks. Study-wide findings and caveats: Blood T cells, both CD4+ and CD8+, expanded clonally by week 6 at 0.1 to 3.0 mg/kg.

Sequencing was performed with immunoSEQ multiplex PCR; in TCRdb, only in-frame clones are kept and a portion is missing. The table has 45,000 to 55,000 clones, roughly 79% seen once. Comment on this clone: Its specificity is unknown.

V was trimmed by 4 bases and J by 2 bases, leaving 9 bases between them. The germline CDR1 and CDR2 sequences are SGHDT and YYEEEE. The CDR3 loop spans 14 amino acids. The clonotype comes from an adult with an advanced solid tumor such as melanoma, head and neck, liver or kidney cancer. The material sequenced was CD4+ or CD8+ T cells sorted from blood, taken in a trial of the OX40 agonist ivuxolimab. The rearrangement links TRBV5-6 to TRBJ2-2, with a tentative D call TRBD2 (6 bases). The CDR3 coding sequence is TGTGCCAGCAGCCCGGAGGGAAACACCGGGGAGCTGTTTTTT. It specifies CASSPEGNTGELFF. The variable domain in full, completed from reference TRBV5-6 and TRBJ2-2, reads DAGVTQSPTHLIKTRGQQVTLRCSPKSGHDTVSWYQQALGQGPQFIFQYYEEEERQRGNFPDRFSGHQFPNYSSELNVNALLLGDSALYLCASSPEGNTGELFFGEGSRLTVL.